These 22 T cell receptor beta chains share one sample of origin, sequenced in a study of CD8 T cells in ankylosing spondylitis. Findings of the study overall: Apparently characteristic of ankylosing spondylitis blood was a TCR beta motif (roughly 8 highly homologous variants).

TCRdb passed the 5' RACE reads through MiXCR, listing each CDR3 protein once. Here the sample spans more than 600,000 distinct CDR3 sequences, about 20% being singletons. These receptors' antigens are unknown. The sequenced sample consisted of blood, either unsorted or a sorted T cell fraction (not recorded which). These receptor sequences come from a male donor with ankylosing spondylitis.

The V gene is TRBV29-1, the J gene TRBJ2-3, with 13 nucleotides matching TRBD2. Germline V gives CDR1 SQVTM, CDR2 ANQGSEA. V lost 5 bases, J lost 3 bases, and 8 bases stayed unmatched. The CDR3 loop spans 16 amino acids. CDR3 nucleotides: TGCAGCGTTTCCGGACTAGCGGGGGAGCTAACAGATACGCAGTATTTT. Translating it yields CSVSGLAGELTDTQYF.

The CDR3 reads CASSQAFIAGTTSYEQYF. The CDR3 DNA reads TGCGCCAGCAGCCAAGCTTTTATCGCCGGGACCACCTCCTACGAGCAGTACTTC. The V call is TRBV4-3, the J call TRBJ2-7, with D perhaps TRBD1 or TRBD2 (5 bases each). V was trimmed by 1 base and J by 0 bases, leaving 19 bases between them. Germline V CDR1 and CDR2: LGHNA, YSLEER. There are 18 residues in the CDR3.

The CDR3, as DNA: TGCAGTGCTCCCCGGGAGGCAGGAGACTACGAGCAGTACTTC. Protein sequence: CSAPREAGDYEQYF. The gene calls are TRBV20-1 and TRBJ2-7; 7 bases are a match to TRBD2. The junction had 10 bases not matched to a gene; V was cut back by 5 bases and J by 3 bases. CDR3 size: 14 residues. Germline values: CDR1 DFQATT, CDR2 SNEGSKA (reference sequence).

CDR3 loop: CASSKRWDQDHSNQPQHF. The CDR3 DNA reads TGTGCCAGCAGCAAACGATGGGACCAGGATCATAGCAATCAGCCCCAGCATTTT. This rearrangement joins TRBV3-1 to TRBJ1-5, with a weak D call TRBD1 (5 bases). V was pared by 5 bases and J by 0 bases, with 20 bases between. The CDR3 covers 18 residues. CDR1 LGHDT and CDR2 YNNKEL come from the germline V gene (reference sequence).

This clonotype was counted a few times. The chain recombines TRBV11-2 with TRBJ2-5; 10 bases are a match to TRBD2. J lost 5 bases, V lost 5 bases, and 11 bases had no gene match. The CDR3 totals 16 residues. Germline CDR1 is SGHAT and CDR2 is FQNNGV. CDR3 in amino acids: CASSLFLAGEKETQYF. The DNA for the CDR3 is TGTGCCAGCAGCCTGTTTCTAGCGGGAGAGAAGGAGACCCAGTACTTC.

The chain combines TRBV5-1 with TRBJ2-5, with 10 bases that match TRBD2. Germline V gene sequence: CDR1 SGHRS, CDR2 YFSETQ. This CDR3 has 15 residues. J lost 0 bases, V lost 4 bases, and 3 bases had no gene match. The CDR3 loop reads CASSAGLANQETQYF. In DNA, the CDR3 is TGCGCCAGCAGCGCGGGACTAGCGAACCAAGAGACCCAGTACTTC.

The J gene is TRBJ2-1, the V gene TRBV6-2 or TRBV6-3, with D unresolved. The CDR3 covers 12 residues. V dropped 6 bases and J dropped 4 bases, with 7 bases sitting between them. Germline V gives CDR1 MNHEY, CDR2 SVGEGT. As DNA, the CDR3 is TGTGCCAGCAGGAACTCATACAATGAGCAGTTCTTC. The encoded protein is CASRNSYNEQFF.

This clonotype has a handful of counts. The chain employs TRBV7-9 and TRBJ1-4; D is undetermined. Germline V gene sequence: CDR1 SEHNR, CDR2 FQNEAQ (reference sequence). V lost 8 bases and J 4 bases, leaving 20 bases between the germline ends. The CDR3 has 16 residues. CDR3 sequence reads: CASATGDSTFNEKLFF. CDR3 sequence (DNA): TGTGCCAGCGCTACGGGAGACTCAACCTTTAATGAAAAACTGTTTTTT. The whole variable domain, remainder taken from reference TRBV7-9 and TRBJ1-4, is DTGVSQNPRHKITKRGQNVTFRCDPISEHNRLYWYRQTLGQGPEFLTYFQNEAQLEKSRLLSDRFSAERPKGSFSTLEIQRTEQGDSAMYLCASATGDSTFNEKLFFGSGTQLSVL.

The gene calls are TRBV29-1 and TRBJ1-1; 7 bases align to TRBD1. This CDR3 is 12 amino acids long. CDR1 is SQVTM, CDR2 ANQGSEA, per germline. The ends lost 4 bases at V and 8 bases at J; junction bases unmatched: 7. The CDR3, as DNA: TGCAGCGTTGCCCCCACAGGGGACGAAGCTTTCTTT. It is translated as CSVAPTGDEAFF.

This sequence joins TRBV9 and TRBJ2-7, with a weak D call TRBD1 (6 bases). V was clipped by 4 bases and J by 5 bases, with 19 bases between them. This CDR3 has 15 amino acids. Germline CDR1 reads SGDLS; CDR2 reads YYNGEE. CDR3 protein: CASSPTLTGSHEQYF. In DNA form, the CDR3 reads TGTGCCAGCAGCCCCACCCTCACAGGGAGCCACGAGCAGTACTTC. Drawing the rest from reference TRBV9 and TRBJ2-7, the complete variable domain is DSGVTQTPKHLITATGQRVTLRCSPRSGDLSVYWYQQSLDQGLQFLIQYYNGEERAKGNILERFSAQQFPDLHSELNLSSLELGDSALYFCASSPTLTGSHEQYFGPGTRLTVT.

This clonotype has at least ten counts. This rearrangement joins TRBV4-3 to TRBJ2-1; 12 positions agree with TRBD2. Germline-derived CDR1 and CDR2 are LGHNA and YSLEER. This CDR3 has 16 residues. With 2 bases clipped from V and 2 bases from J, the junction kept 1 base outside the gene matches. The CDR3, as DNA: TGCGCCAGCAGCCAACGGACTAGCGGGGCCTACAATGAGCAGTTCTTC. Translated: CASSQRTSGAYNEQFF.

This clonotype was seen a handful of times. The CDR3 nucleotides read TGTGCCAGCAGCCAAACCCCGGGACCAGGGTACGAGCAGTACTTC. Translation: CASSQTPGPGYEQYF. The rearrangement links TRBV7-2 to TRBJ2-7; D is possibly TRBD1 or TRBD2 (5 bases each). Trimming stripped 5 bases from V and 4 bases from J, with 18 bases between. Germline values: CDR1 SGHTA, CDR2 FQGNSA. The CDR3 contains 15 residues.

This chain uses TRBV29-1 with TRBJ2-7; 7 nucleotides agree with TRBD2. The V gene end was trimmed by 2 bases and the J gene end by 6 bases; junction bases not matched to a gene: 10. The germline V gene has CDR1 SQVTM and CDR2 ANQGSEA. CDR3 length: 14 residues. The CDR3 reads CSVERGSEDLEQYF. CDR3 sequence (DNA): TGCAGCGTTGAACGCGGGAGTGAGGATCTCGAGCAGTACTTC.

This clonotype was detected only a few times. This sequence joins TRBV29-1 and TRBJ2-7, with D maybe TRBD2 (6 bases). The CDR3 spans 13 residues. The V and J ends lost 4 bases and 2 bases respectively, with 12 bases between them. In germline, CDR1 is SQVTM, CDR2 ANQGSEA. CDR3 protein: CSVGPGATYEQYF. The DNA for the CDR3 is TGCAGCGTTGGACCGGGAGCGACCTACGAGCAGTACTTC.

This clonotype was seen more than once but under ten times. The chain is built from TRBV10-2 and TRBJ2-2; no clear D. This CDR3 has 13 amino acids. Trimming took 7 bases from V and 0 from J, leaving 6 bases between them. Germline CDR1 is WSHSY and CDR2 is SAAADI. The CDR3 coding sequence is TGCGCCAGCACTCCCCCGAACACCGGGGAGCTGTTTTTT. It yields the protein CASTPPNTGELFF.

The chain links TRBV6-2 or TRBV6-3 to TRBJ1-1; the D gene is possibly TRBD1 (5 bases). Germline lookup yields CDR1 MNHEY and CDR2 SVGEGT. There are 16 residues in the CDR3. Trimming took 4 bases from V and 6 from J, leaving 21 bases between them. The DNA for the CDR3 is TGTGCCAGCAGTTCCCAGGGTAGGAACCCAATCGCTGAAGCTTTCTTT. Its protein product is CASSSQGRNPIAEAFF.

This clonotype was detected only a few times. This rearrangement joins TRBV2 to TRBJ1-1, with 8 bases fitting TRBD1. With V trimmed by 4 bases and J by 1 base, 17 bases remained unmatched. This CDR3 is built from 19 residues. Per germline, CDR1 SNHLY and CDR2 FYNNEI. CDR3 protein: CASSVRWTGFSGQNTEAFF. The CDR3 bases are TGTGCCAGCAGTGTTCGTTGGACAGGGTTTTCCGGACAGAACACTGAAGCTTTCTTT.

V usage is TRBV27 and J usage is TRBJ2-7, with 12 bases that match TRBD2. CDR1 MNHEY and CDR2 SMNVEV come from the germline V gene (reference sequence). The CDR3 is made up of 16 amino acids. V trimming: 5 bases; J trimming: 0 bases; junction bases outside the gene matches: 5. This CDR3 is CASSSATSGGSYEQYF. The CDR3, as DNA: TGTGCCAGCAGTAGCGCGACTAGCGGGGGCTCCTACGAGCAGTACTTC.

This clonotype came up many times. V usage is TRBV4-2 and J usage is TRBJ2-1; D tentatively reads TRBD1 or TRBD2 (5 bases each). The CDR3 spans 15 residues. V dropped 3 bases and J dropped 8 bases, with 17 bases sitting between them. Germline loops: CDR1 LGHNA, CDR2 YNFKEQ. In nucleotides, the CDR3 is TGTGCCAGCAGCCACCCAGCGGCTAAGGGGTATGAGCAGTTCTTC. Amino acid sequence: CASSHPAAKGYEQFF.

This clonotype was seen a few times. DNA of the CDR3: TGTGCCAGCAGCTTAGTGGGAACGACCTCCTCCTACGAGCAGTACTTC. This gives the protein CASSLVGTTSSYEQYF. The rearrangement links TRBV7-2 to TRBJ2-7; D is unclear. Germline CDR1 and CDR2: SGHTA and FQGNSA. V lost 1 base and J 0 bases, leaving 13 bases between the germline ends. The CDR3 extends over 16 amino acids.

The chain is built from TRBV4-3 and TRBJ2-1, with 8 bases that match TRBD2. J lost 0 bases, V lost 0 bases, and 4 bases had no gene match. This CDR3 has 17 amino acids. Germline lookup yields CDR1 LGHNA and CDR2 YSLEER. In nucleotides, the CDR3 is TGCGCCAGCAGCCAAGATCCCGGGAGGGCCTCCTACAATGAGCAGTTCTTC. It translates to CASSQDPGRASYNEQFF.

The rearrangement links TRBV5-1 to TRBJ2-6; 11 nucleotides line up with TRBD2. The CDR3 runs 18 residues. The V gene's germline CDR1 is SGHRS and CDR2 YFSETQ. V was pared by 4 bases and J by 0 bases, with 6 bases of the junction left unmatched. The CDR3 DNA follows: TGCGCCAGCAGCCTGACTAGCGGGGCCTCCTCTGGGGCCAACGTCCTGACTTTC. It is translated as CASSLTSGASSGANVLTF. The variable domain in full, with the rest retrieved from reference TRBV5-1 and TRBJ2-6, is KAGVTQTPRYLIKTRGQQVTLSCSPISGHRSVSWYQQTPGQGLQFLFEYFSETQRNKGNFPGRFSGRQFSNSRSEMNVSTLELGDSALYLCASSLTSGASSGANVLTFGAGSRLTVL.